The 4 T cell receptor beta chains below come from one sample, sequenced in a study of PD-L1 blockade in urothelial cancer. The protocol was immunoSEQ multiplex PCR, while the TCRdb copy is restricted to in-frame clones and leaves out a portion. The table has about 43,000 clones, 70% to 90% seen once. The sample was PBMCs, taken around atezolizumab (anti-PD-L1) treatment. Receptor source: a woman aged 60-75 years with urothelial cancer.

Here the CDR3 DNA reads TGTGCCAGCAGGGGGACTAGCGGGAGTTTTGGAACAGATACGCAGTATTTT. Amino acids: CASRGTSGSFGTDTQYF. V and J are TRBV2 and TRBJ2-3, with 14 bases aligning to TRBD2. Per the germline V gene, CDR1 is SNHLY and CDR2 is FYNNEI. After removal of 6 bases from V and 3 bases from J, the junction contained 8 bases not matched to a gene. This CDR3 spans 17 amino acids. The full variable domain, completed using reference TRBV2 and TRBJ2-3, is EPEVTQTPSHQVTQMGQEVILRCVPISNHLYFYWYRQILGQKVEFLVSFYNNEISEKSEIFDDQFSVERPDGSNFTLKIRSTKLEDSAMYFCASRGTSGSFGTDTQYFGPGTRLTVL.

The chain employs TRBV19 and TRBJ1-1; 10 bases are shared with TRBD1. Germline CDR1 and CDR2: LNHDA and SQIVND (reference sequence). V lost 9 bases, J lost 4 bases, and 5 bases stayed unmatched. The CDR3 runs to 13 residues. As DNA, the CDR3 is TGTGCCAGCCGGGACAGGGGTTCCACTGAAGCTTTCTTT. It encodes CASRDRGSTEAFF.

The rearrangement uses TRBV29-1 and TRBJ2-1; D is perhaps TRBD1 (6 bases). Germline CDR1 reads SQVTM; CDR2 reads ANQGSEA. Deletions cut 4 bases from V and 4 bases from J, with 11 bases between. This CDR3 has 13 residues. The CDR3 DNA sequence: TGCAGCGTTGCAGGGGATGGATACAATGAGCAGTTCTTC. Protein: CSVAGDGYNEQFF.

For the CDR3, the DNA is TGCGCCAGCAGTCAATCGGGTCCGAGGAGCTCCTACGAGCAGTACTTC. It yields the protein CASSQSGPRSSYEQYF. V is TRBV23-1 and J is TRBJ2-7; D call uncertain. TRBV23-1 belongs to the ORF category, with a function that is uncertain. The CDR3 runs to 16 residues. Trimming took 0 bases from V and 0 from J, leaving 12 bases between them.